The 14 T cell receptor beta chains reported below all come from one sample, sequenced in a study of shared T cell receptors in the human thymus. This table comes from immunoSEQ multiplex PCR, and its TCRdb copy is limited to in-frame clones, with some not included. This sample yields hundreds of thousands of clones, of which approximately 89% are seen a single time; roughly 0.0089% belongs to the top ten. This sample also belongs to another study, concerning human thymus T cells.

Source material: thymocytes. Source of these receptors: a boy under two years old with a congenital heart defect.

The rearrangement links TRBV5-5 to TRBJ2-7; a possible D gene is TRBD2 (5 bases). With 0 bases removed from V and 5 bases from J, the gap between germline ends came to 9 bases. Germline CDR1 is SGHKS and CDR2 is YYEKEE (reference sequence). The length of the CDR3 is 13 residues. The CDR3 protein is CASSLGGLDEQYF. The CDR3 DNA sequence: TGTGCCAGCAGCTTGGGAGGGCTGGACGAGCAGTACTTC.

The table lists this clone with a count of one. This chain links TRBV28 with TRBJ2-1, with unresolved D. CDR1 is MDHEN and CDR2 is SYDVKM in the germline V gene. The CDR3 contains 14 residues. V lost 0 bases and J 13 bases, leaving 16 bases between the germline ends. The CDR3 DNA reads as TGTGCCAGCAGTTTATGTGGAGTCAGTAACGATCAGTTCTTC. This sequence encodes CASSLCGVSNDQFF.

The chain's CDR3 is CASTWTSGRPTSSYEQYF. CDR3 DNA sequence: TGTGCCAGCACCTGGACTAGCGGGAGGCCCACGAGCTCCTACGAGCAGTACTTC. The gene calls are TRBV2 and TRBJ2-7; 14 bases are shared with TRBD2. The ends lost 7 bases at V and 0 bases at J; junction bases unmatched: 11. This CDR3 is built from 18 residues. Germline CDR1 and CDR2: SNHLY and FYNNEI. The full variable domain, with the rest looked up from reference TRBV2 and TRBJ2-7, is EPEVTQTPSHQVTQMGQEVILRCVPISNHLYFYWYRQILGQKVEFLVSFYNNEISEKSEIFDDQFSVERPDGSNFTLKIRSTKLEDSAMYFCASTWTSGRPTSSYEQYFGPGTRLTVT.

The gene calls are TRBV29-1 and TRBJ2-1, with 8 positions matching TRBD2. CDR1 and CDR2 from the germline V gene are SQVTM and ANQGSEA. With 6 bases clipped from V and 5 bases from J, the junction kept 9 bases outside the gene matches. This CDR3 spans 14 amino acids. The CDR3 sequence is CSVKRAGGHNEQFF. CDR3 DNA: TGCAGCGTCAAGAGGGCGGGGGGACACAATGAGCAGTTCTTC.

The V and J genes are TRBV11-2 and TRBJ2-1; D call uncertain. The CDR3 length is 15 residues. V was pared by 4 bases and J by 5 bases, with 15 bases between. Germline V CDR1 and CDR2: SGHAT, FQNNGV. The CDR3: CASSSSRLPDNEQFF. CDR3 in DNA: TGTGCCAGCAGCTCGTCGCGGCTACCCGACAATGAGCAGTTCTTC. Variable domain in full (rest from reference TRBV11-2 and TRBJ2-1): EAGVAQSPRYKIIEKRQSVAFWCNPISGHATLYWYQQILGQGPKLLIQFQNNGVVDDSQLPKDRFSAERLKGVDSTLKIQPAKLEDSAVYLCASSSSRLPDNEQFFGPGTRLTVL.

This sequence joins TRBV7-8 and TRBJ2-7, with 7 bases identical to TRBD1. The CDR3 consists of 16 residues. Germline loops: CDR1 SGHVS, CDR2 FQNEAQ. V shed 1 base, J shed 1 base, and the junction held 7 bases outside the gene matches. The DNA of the CDR3 is TGTGCCAGCAGCTTAGTTCTGGGACAGATATCCTACGAGCAGTACTTC. It yields the protein CASSLVLGQISYEQYF.

V is TRBV9 and J is TRBJ2-7, with D possibly matching TRBD1 (5 bases). The CDR3 spans 13 residues. Germline loops: CDR1 SGDLS, CDR2 YYNGEE. V was cut by 2 bases and J by 1 base, with 7 bases left in between. The CDR3 DNA follows: TGTGCCAGCAGCGTGGGGCCTTCCTACGAGCAGTACTTC. This codes for CASSVGPSYEQYF.

The chain carries TRBV6-5 and TRBJ2-3; D may be TRBD1 (6 bases). Germline CDR1 MNHEY, CDR2 SVGAGI. V lost 0 bases to trimming and J lost 6 bases, with 13 bases between them. This CDR3 comprises 15 residues. Here the CDR3 DNA reads TGTGCCAGCAGTTACTCGGTCTACCAGGGGGATACGCAGTATTTT. This translates into CASSYSVYQGDTQYF.

J is TRBJ2-5 and V is TRBV15, with TRBD1 matching 9 bases. V trimming: 0 bases; J trimming: 5 bases; junction bases outside the gene matches: 13. Germline V gene sequence: CDR1 LNHNV, CDR2 YYDKDF (reference sequence). The CDR3 is 18 residues long. CDR3 nucleotide sequence: TGTGCCACCAGCAGAGATCCACCCCCGGGACAGGGACTGGAGACCCAGTACTTC. Its protein is CATSRDPPPGQGLETQYF. The full variable domain, completed using reference TRBV15 and TRBJ2-5, is DAMVIQNPRYQVTQFGKPVTLSCSQTLNHNVMYWYQQKSSQAPKLLFHYYDKDFNNEADTPDNFQSRRPNTSFCFLDIRSPGLGDTAMYLCATSRDPPPGQGLETQYFGPGTRLLVL.

The V call is TRBV11-3, the J call TRBJ2-1; D call uncertain. Germline CDR1 is SGHNT and CDR2 is YENEEA. Trimming cost V 3 bases and J 4 bases, with 7 bases left between them. The CDR3 has 13 residues. In DNA, the CDR3 is TGTGCCAGCAGCTTTAGGCGGTACAATGAGCAGTTCTTC. This codes for CASSFRRYNEQFF.

This clone was found once. The chain couples TRBV19 to TRBJ2-1; D might be TRBD2 (5 bases). This CDR3 spans 14 amino acids. The V gene's germline CDR1 is LNHDA and CDR2 SQIVND (reference sequence). Between the trimmed V and J ends, which lost 3 bases and 8 bases, there was a span of 14 bases. The DNA of the CDR3 is TGTGCCAGTAGTATGAACCCCGGCGGGCATGAGCAGTTCTTC. Amino acids: CASSMNPGGHEQFF.

The chain has TRBV2 and TRBJ2-7; weak D call: TRBD1 (6 bases). The V end was cut by 6 bases, the J end by 0 bases, with 12 bases between. The CDR3 spans 14 residues. CDR1 and CDR2 (germline): SNHLY, FYNNEI. CDR3 sequence (DNA): TGTGCCAGCAGAAAGGACAGTAGCTCCTACGAGCAGTACTTC. Translation gives CASRKDSSSYEQYF.

The sample holds one count of this clone. J is TRBJ2-7 and V is TRBV11-2; D may be TRBD1 (6 bases). The CDR3 totals 14 residues. The V gene lost 4 bases and the J gene lost 3 bases, with 13 bases spanning the gap. CDR1 SGHAT and CDR2 FQNNGV come from the germline V gene. DNA of the CDR3: TGTGCCAGCAGCTGCCGGACAGTCGACTACGAGCAGTACTTC. This encodes CASSCRTVDYEQYF. The variable domain in full, with the rest retrieved from reference TRBV11-2 and TRBJ2-7, is EAGVAQSPRYKIIEKRQSVAFWCNPISGHATLYWYQQILGQGPKLLIQFQNNGVVDDSQLPKDRFSAERLKGVDSTLKIQPAKLEDSAVYLCASSCRTVDYEQYFGPGTRLTVT.

This chain connects TRBV5-1 to TRBJ1-4; D not resolved. The CDR3 sequence is 14 residues long. CDR1 and CDR2 from the germline V gene are SGHRS and YFSETQ. The ends were cut back, 2 bases at V and 8 bases at J, with 13 bases in the middle. This chain's CDR3 is CASSFMTGREKLFF. Here the CDR3 DNA reads TGCGCCAGCAGCTTTATGACCGGGAGGGAAAAACTGTTTTTT.